This T cell receptor (beta chain) was sequenced in a study of long-term antiretroviral therapy in people with HIV. Researchers ran immunoSEQ v3.0 at survey level. The table came from immunoSEQ multiplex PCR; TCRdb's copy has only in-frame clones and leaves some out. The table has around 40,000 clones, over 75% seen once; the top ten hold under 12%. V shed 4 bases, J shed 4 bases, and the junction held 3 bases outside the gene matches. CDR3 size: 13 residues. Per germline, CDR1 SEHNR and CDR2 FQNEAQ (reference sequence). The chain recombines TRBV7-9 with TRBJ2-5, with 7 nucleotides matching TRBD1. This TCR came from a young man with HIV. The sequencing used unsorted PBMCs, collected 2.2 years after starting antiretroviral therapy. The CDR3 DNA reads TGTGCCAGCAGCTCGACAGGGATAGAGACCCAGTACTTC. Translation: CASSSTGIETQYF. Looking up the rest from reference TRBV7-9 and TRBJ2-5 gives the full variable domain: DTGVSQNPRHKITKRGQNVTFRCDPISEHNRLYWYRQTLGQGPEFLTYFQNEAQLEKSRLLSDRFSAERPKGSFSTLEIQRTEQGDSAMYLCASSSTGIETQYFGPGTRLLVL.